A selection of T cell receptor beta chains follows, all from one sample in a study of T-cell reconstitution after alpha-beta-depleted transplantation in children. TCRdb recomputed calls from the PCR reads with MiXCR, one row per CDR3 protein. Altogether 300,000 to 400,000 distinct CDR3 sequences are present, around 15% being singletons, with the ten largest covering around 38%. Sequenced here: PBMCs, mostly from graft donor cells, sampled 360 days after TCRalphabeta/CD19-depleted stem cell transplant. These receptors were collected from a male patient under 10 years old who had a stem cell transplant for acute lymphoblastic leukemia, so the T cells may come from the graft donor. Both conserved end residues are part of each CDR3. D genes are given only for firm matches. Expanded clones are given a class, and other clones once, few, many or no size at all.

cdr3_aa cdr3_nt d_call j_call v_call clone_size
CASSSPRGGGSTGELFF TGTGCCAGCAGTTCCCCAAGGGGGGGAGGATCCACCGGGGAGCTGTTTTTT - TRBJ2-2 TRBV12-3/TRBV12-4 -
CASSSGTGKYEQYF TGTGCCAGCAGCTCCGGGACAGGAAAATACGAGCAGTACTTC TRBD1 TRBJ2-7 TRBV7-2 few
CASSYGDYSQETQYF TGTGCCAGCAGTTACGGGGACTATTCACAAGAGACCCAGTACTTC TRBD2 TRBJ2-5 TRBV6-5 -
CASSLGGWSGSEQFF TGTGCCAGCAGCTTAGGGGGCTGGTCGGGAAGTGAGCAGTTCTTC - TRBJ2-1 TRBV7-8 once
CASSLGLGTGSHYEQYF TGTGCCAGCAGCTTGGGACTTGGGACAGGGTCCCACTACGAGCAGTACTTC TRBD1 TRBJ2-7 TRBV5-8 -
CASSYGLIGQSTYEQYF TGTGCCAGCAGTTACGGTTTAATCGGACAGTCCACCTACGAGCAGTACTTC - TRBJ2-7 TRBV6-2/TRBV6-3 many
CASSYLVPAGRNGYTF TGTGCCAGCAGTTACCTTGTACCGGCCGGTCGTAATGGCTACACCTTC - TRBJ1-2 TRBV6-2/TRBV6-3 -
CSARTGVAKNIQYF TGCAGTGCTAGGACAGGGGTAGCCAAAAACATTCAGTACTTC TRBD1 TRBJ2-4 TRBV20-1 -
CATSDSGGSYNEQFF TGTGCCACCAGTGATTCCGGGGGTTCCTACAATGAGCAGTTCTTC - TRBJ2-1 TRBV24-1 -
CASSPGNLNPYNEQFF TGCGCCAGCAGCCCCGGAAACCTTAACCCTTACAATGAGCAGTTCTTC - TRBJ2-1 TRBV5-1 -
CASTLTGSGNTIYF TGTGCCAGCACCCTGACAGGGTCCGGAAACACCATATATTTT TRBD1 TRBJ1-3 TRBV12-3/TRBV12-4 -
CASSRTTGLHYEQYF TGCGCCAGCAGCCGCACAACAGGGCTCCACTACGAGCAGTACTTC - TRBJ2-7 TRBV4-3 -
CSVVGGGNEKLFF TGCAGCGTTGTCGGAGGGGGAAATGAAAAACTGTTTTTT - TRBJ1-4 TRBV29-1 -
CASSFGEYNEQFF TGTGCCAGCAGCTTCGGCGAGTACAATGAGCAGTTCTTC - TRBJ2-1 TRBV7-9 few
CASSLAPLADNNEQFF TGTGCCAGCAGCTTAGCGCCACTAGCGGATAACAATGAGCAGTTCTTC TRBD2 TRBJ2-1 TRBV7-9 many
CASSPVSEGFITNYGYTF TGTGCCAGCAGCCCAGTCTCGGAGGGGTTCATCACTAACTATGGCTACACCTTC - TRBJ1-2 TRBV7-8 few
CASSYGRGRDLEQYF TGTGCCAGCAGTTACGGTCGGGGGAGGGACCTCGAGCAGTACTTC TRBD2 TRBJ2-7 TRBV6-5 -
CASSLSRGAASYNSPLHF TGTGCCAGCAGTTTATCAAGGGGTGCCGCCTCCTATAATTCACCCCTCCACTTT - TRBJ1-6 TRBV28 few
CASRPRRLEQFF TGTGCCAGCAGACCACGAAGGCTCGAGCAGTTCTTC - TRBJ2-1 TRBV12-3/TRBV12-4 few
CRPVGVFYNEQFF TGCAGACCAGTTGGGGTATTTTACAATGAGCAGTTCTTC - TRBJ2-1 TRBV20-1 many
CASSLDPSPSGGSNYGYTF TGTGCCAGCAGCCTTGACCCCAGCCCATCAGGGGGCTCTAACTATGGCTACACCTTC TRBD1 TRBJ1-2 TRBV28 few
CASSGLRGLSYEQYF TGTGCCAGCAGTGGCCTAAGGGGGCTCTCCTACGAGCAGTACTTC TRBD1 TRBJ2-7 TRBV28 few
CASSPYSHNEQFF TGTGCCAGCAGTCCATATTCCCACAATGAGCAGTTCTTC - TRBJ2-1 TRBV12-3/TRBV12-4 -
CATSRGSYEQYF TGTGCCACCAGTCGGGGATCCTACGAGCAGTACTTC - TRBJ2-7 TRBV24-1 few